This T cell receptor beta chain comes out of a study of vaccination and CD4 T cells after COVID-19. Trimming removed 6 bases at V and 1 base at J, with 10 bases between. The germline CDR1 and CDR2 sequences are MNHNS and SASEGT. The CDR3 is 13 amino acids. As for this clonotype: What it binds is unknown.

Treatment: approximately 10-day PBMC culture with coronavirus spike peptide pools or control peptides (ViraFEST assay). Peptide-pool expansion of antigen-specific T cells preceded TCR sequencing in ViraFEST. Cultured CD4+ T-cell DNA underwent Oncomine TCR Beta short-read sequencing. DNA came from CD4+ T cells after culture. TCRdb re-analysed the PCR reads in MiXCR, keeping a single row per CDR3 protein. Here the sample spans roughly 17,000 distinct CDR3 sequences, less than 50% being singletons. This sequence originates from a human donor who had recovered from COVID-19. This chain uses TRBV6-1 with TRBJ2-7; weak D call: TRBD1 (6 bases). The sample consisted of CD4+ T cells from blood, cultured in vitro. The chain's CDR3 is CASRRTASYEQYF. The CDR3 bases are TGTGCCAGCAGAAGGACAGCTTCCTACGAGCAGTACTTC.